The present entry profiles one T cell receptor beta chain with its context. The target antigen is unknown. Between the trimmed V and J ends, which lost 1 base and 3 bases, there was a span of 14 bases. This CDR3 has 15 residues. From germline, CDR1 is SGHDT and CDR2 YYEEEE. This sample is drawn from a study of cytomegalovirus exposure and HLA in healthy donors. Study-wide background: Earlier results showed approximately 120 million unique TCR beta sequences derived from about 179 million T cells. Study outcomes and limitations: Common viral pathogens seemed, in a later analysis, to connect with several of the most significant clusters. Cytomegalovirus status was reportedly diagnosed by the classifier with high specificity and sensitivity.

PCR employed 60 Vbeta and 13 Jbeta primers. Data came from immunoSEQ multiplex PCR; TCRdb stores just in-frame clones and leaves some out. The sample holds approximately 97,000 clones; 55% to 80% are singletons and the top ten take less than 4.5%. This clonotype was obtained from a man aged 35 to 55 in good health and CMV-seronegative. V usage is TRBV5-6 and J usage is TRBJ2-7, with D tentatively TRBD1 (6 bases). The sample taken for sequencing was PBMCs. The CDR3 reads CASSLWFGRGYEQYF. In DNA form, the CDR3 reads TGTGCCAGCAGCTTGTGGTTTGGCAGGGGCTACGAGCAGTACTTC.